This TCR beta chain was recovered during a study of long-term antiretroviral therapy in people with HIV. Run at survey level, the immunoSEQ assay was version v3.0. Data came from immunoSEQ multiplex PCR; TCRdb stores just in-frame clones and leaves some out. The sample shows under 45,000 clones, 75% to 85% of them seen only once. Trimming took 2 bases from V and 5 from J; bases not matched to a gene: 3. The CDR3 length is 14 residues. Per germline, CDR1 SGHDT and CDR2 YYEEEE. The receptor comes from a man in his thirties or forties with HIV. The sequenced sample was unsorted PBMCs, obtained 3.4 years after starting antiretroviral therapy. The genes are TRBV5-6 and TRBJ2-1; TRBD2 matches 8 bases. CDR3 sequence (DNA): TGTGCCAGCAGCTTAACTAGCGGAGACAATGAGCAGTTCTTC. As protein: CASSLTSGDNEQFF.